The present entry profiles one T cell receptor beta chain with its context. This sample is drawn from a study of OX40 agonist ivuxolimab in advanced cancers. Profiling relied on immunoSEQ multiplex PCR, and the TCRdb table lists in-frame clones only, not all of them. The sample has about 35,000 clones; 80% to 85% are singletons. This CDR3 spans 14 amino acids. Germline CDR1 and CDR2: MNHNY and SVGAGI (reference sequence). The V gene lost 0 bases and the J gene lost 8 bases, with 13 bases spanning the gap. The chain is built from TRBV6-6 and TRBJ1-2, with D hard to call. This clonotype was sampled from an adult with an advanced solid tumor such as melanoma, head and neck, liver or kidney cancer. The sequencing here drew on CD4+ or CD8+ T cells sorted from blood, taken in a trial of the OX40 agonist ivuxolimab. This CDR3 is CASSYSTEREGYTF. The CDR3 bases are TGTGCCAGCAGTTACTCTACCGAAAGGGAGGGCTACACCTTC.